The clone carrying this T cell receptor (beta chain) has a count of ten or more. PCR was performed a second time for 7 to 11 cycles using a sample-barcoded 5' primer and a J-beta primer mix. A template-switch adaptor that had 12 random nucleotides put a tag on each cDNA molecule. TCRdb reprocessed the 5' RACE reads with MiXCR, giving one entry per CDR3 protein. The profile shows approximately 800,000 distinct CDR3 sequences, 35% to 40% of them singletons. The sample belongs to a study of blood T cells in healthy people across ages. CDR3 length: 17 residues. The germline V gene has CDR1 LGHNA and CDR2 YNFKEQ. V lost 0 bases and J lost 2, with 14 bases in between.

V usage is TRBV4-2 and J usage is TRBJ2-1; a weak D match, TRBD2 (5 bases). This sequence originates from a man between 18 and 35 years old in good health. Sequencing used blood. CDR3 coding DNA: TGTGCCAGCAGCCAAGATCAGGCGGACTCTCCCTACAATGAGCAGTTCTTC. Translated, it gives CASSQDQADSPYNEQFF.